The 30 T cell receptor beta chains below all came from one sample that was sequenced in a study of blood T cell repertoires in COVID-19. TCRdb keeps only in-frame clones here, not all; method: immunoSEQ multiplex PCR. Among 250,000 to 300,000 clones listed, around 85% were seen once. The material sequenced was peripheral blood. Receptor source: a man between 50 and 59 years old with active or convalescent COVID-19.

The gene calls are TRBV12-3 or TRBV12-4 and TRBJ2-1; no reliable D call. The V end lost 1 base, the J end lost 6 bases, and 7 bases lay between the germline ends. The CDR3 is 13 residues long. DNA for the CDR3: TGTGCCAGCAGTTTAGGTGTCTCCAATGAGCAGTTCTTC. The encoded protein is CASSLGVSNEQFF.

V and J are TRBV2 and TRBJ1-5; the D is unclear. The V gene's germline CDR1 is SNHLY and CDR2 FYNNEI. The length of the CDR3 is 15 residues. V was shortened by 4 bases and J by 1 base, with 11 bases between the two germline ends. In DNA, the CDR3 is TGTGCCAGCAGTGCAGTTGGTACGAGCAATCAGCCCCAGCATTTT. The encoded protein is CASSAVGTSNQPQHF. Full variable domain (remainder filled in from reference TRBV2 and TRBJ1-5): EPEVTQTPSHQVTQMGQEVILRCVPISNHLYFYWYRQILGQKVEFLVSFYNNEISEKSEIFDDQFSVERPDGSNFTLKIRSTKLEDSAMYFCASSAVGTSNQPQHFGDGTRLSIL.

CDR3 DNA sequence: TGTGCCAGCTCAGCCGGGACAGCGAACACCGGGGAGCTGTTTTTT. It encodes CASSAGTANTGELFF. The chain recombines TRBV18 with TRBJ2-2, with 7 bases fitting TRBD1. Germline CDR1 is KGHSH and CDR2 is LQKENI. J was trimmed by 0 bases and V by 5 bases; bases with no gene match: 3. The CDR3 sequence is 15 residues long. The whole variable domain, remainder taken from reference TRBV18 and TRBJ2-2, is NAGVMQNPRHLVRRRGQEARLRCSPMKGHSHVYWYRQLPEEGLKFMVYLQKENIIDESGMPKERFSAEFPKEGPSILRIQQVVRGDSAAYFCASSAGTANTGELFFGEGSRLTVL.

This chain connects TRBV10-2 to TRBJ2-3, with 10 bases identical to TRBD2. CDR3 length: 14 amino acids. The trim removed 6 bases at V and 3 bases at J, leaving 3 bases unmatched. Germline CDR1 is WSHSY and CDR2 is SAAADI. The CDR3: CASSRSGRTDTQYF. The DNA of the CDR3 is TGCGCCAGCAGCCGTAGCGGGAGGACAGATACGCAGTATTTT.

J is TRBJ2-3 and V is TRBV4-1; 8 nucleotides align to TRBD2. The J segment lost 6 bases and the V segment lost 2 bases, leaving 10 bases of the junction unmatched. The CDR3 has 16 residues. Per germline, CDR1 MGHRA and CDR2 YSYEKL. CDR3 amino acids: CASSQPPGTRGDTQYF. Here the CDR3 DNA reads TGCGCCAGCAGCCAACCCCCCGGGACTAGGGGGGATACGCAGTATTTT.

The genes are TRBV28 and TRBJ2-5; 9 bases fit TRBD2. J was trimmed by 5 bases and V by 3 bases; bases with no gene match: 7. Germline CDR1 reads MDHEN; CDR2 reads SYDVKM. This CDR3 is built from 15 residues. CDR3 residues: CASSFGSSGEETQYF. The DNA of the CDR3 is TGTGCCAGCAGTTTTGGGTCTAGCGGGGAGGAGACCCAGTACTTC.

This rearrangement joins TRBV6-5 to TRBJ2-7, with TRBD1 matching over 9 bases. CDR3 length: 14 residues. The V segment lost 6 bases and the J segment 3 bases; nucleotides outside the gene matches: 6. CDR1 and CDR2 from the germline V gene are MNHEY and SVGAGI. Written as DNA, the CDR3 is TGTGCCAGCAGCGACAGGGGGGGAATCTACGAGCAGTACTTC. It codes for CASSDRGGIYEQYF.

This clone was recorded once. The chain recombines TRBV6-2 or TRBV6-3 with TRBJ1-1; no definite D call. V was trimmed by 2 bases and J by 1 base, leaving 11 bases between them. The CDR3 spans 15 residues. Germline CDR1 MNHEY, CDR2 SVGEGT. The CDR3 sequence: CASSYAGRPNTEAFF. The CDR3 nucleotides are TGTGCCAGCAGTTACGCGGGCAGGCCGAACACTGAAGCTTTCTTT.

The gene calls are TRBV7-2 and TRBJ1-5; TRBD1 aligns across 12 bases. This CDR3 region has 16 residues. J gave up 6 bases and V 0 bases, and 3 bases lay outside the gene matches. Germline assignment: CDR1 SGHTA and CDR2 FQGNSA. The CDR3 spells CASSLAGTGGTQPQHF. In DNA, the CDR3 is TGTGCCAGCAGCTTAGCCGGGACAGGGGGCACTCAGCCCCAGCATTTT.

The chain joins TRBV7-9 to TRBJ1-2, with D possibly matching TRBD1 (5 bases). Germline-derived CDR1 and CDR2 are SEHNR and FQNEAQ (reference sequence). Trimming removed 1 base at V and 5 bases at J, with 11 bases between. CDR3 size: 14 residues. DNA for the CDR3: TGTGCCAGCAGCTTAGGGGTAGGGGCGTATGGCTACACCTTC. It translates to CASSLGVGAYGYTF.

The genes are TRBV5-1 and TRBJ2-1, with a weak D call TRBD2 (6 bases). Per germline, CDR1 SGHRS and CDR2 YFSETQ. V was cut by 4 bases and J by 8 bases, with 19 bases left in between. The length of the CDR3 is 15 residues. The CDR3 here is CASSPRSTTGDEQFF. In DNA, the CDR3 is TGCGCCAGCAGCCCACGTTCGACTACGGGGGATGAGCAGTTCTTC.

The chain has TRBV7-8 and TRBJ1-1; D is unresolved. The CDR3 sequence is 14 residues long. The germline gives CDR1 SGHVS, CDR2 FQNEAQ. Trimming shortened V by 5 bases and J by 6 bases, and 16 bases separated the two germline ends. CDR3 residues: CASSPITVGAEAFF. DNA for the CDR3: TGTGCCAGCAGCCCAATCACGGTGGGCGCTGAAGCTTTCTTT.

In its sample, this clone was seen once. The rearrangement links TRBV30 to TRBJ1-4, with a possible D match to TRBD1 (5 bases). Germline CDR1 and CDR2: GTSNPN and SVGIG (reference sequence). Trimming took 1 base from V and 3 from J, leaving 15 bases between them. The CDR3 spans 16 residues. The CDR3 is CAWSEGLPGANEKLFF. CDR3 DNA: TGTGCCTGGAGTGAAGGTTTACCGGGGGCTAATGAAAAACTGTTTTTT.

As regards this clone: Sequence at one end of the junction differs from germline and may be a read error. CDR3 sequence reads: CVRSFLDPRRHPYEQYF. In DNA, the CDR3 is TGTGTCAGAAGCTTCTTAGACCCCCGGCGGCACCCCTACGAGCAGTACTTC. The J gene is TRBJ2-7, the V gene TRBV5-3; D uncertain. TRBV5-3 is treated as an ORF (open reading frame) with a function not yet certain. The CDR3 has 17 amino acids.

This rearrangement joins TRBV4-1 to TRBJ2-2; maybe TRBD1 (6 bases). The CDR3 runs to 14 residues. Germline lookup yields CDR1 MGHRA and CDR2 YSYEKL. Trimming left V 1 base short and J 10 bases short, with 13 bases between. CDR3: CASSQATGFAELFF. CDR3 coding DNA: TGCGCCAGCAGCCAAGCTACAGGGTTTGCGGAGCTGTTTTTT.

The CDR3 is CASRRQEVTGELFF. CDR3 nucleotides: TGCGCCAGCAGGCGACAGGAGGTCACCGGGGAGCTGTTTTTT. The gene calls are TRBV5-1 and TRBJ2-2, with D perhaps matching TRBD1 (6 bases). This CDR3 is built from 14 residues. V was shortened by 5 bases and J by 4 bases, with 12 bases between the two germline ends. Germline-derived CDR1 and CDR2 are SGHRS and YFSETQ.

In its sample, this clone was seen a few times. The chain uses TRBV5-4 and TRBJ2-2, with 13 positions matching TRBD2. The V gene's germline CDR1 is SGHNT and CDR2 YYREEE (reference sequence). J lost 7 bases, V lost 0 bases, and 12 bases had no gene match. The CDR3 contains 19 residues. The CDR3 bases are TGTGCCAGCAGCTTGGGCCCGGGACTAGCGGGATCGGAGGTCGGGGAGCTGTTTTTT. This codes for CASSLGPGLAGSEVGELFF.

This chain connects TRBV30 to TRBJ1-6, with D tentatively TRBD1 (6 bases). In germline, CDR1 is GTSNPN, CDR2 SVGIG (reference sequence). Between the trimmed V and J ends, which lost 5 bases and 10 bases, there was a span of 18 bases. CDR3 length equals 14 residues. The CDR3 spells CAWDDTGGRSPLHF. CDR3 coding DNA: TGTGCCTGGGATGACACGGGGGGCAGGTCACCCCTCCACTTT.

CDR3 loop: CASSPPTGGAEAFF. CDR3 sequence (DNA): TGTGCCAGCAGCCCCCCTACGGGGGGGGCTGAAGCTTTCTTT. This chain links TRBV9 with TRBJ1-1; perhaps TRBD1 as D (5 bases). This CDR3 has 14 amino acids. In germline, CDR1 is SGDLS, CDR2 YYNGEE. V lost 4 bases and J lost 6, with 16 bases in between.

The rearrangement links TRBV28 to TRBJ2-1; D may be TRBD1 (6 bases). This CDR3 is built from 16 residues. Germline assignment: CDR1 MDHEN and CDR2 SYDVKM. Trimming left V 3 bases short and J 6 bases short, with 18 bases between. CDR3 loop: CASSFALLKGGNEQFF. The CDR3 nucleotides are TGTGCCAGCAGTTTTGCCCTCCTCAAAGGGGGCAATGAGCAGTTCTTC.

The rearrangement uses TRBV19 and TRBJ1-2; tentatively, D is TRBD1 (5 bases). The length of the CDR3 is 13 residues. CDR1 is LNHDA and CDR2 is SQIVND in the germline V gene (reference sequence). Trimming pared 3 bases from V and 6 bases from J, leaving 11 bases between. The CDR3 nucleotides are TGTGCCAGTAGTATTAGGTGGGGCGATGGCTACACCTTC. It translates to CASSIRWGDGYTF.

J is TRBJ1-5 and V is TRBV19; tentative D call: TRBD1 (5 bases). Per germline, CDR1 LNHDA and CDR2 SQIVND (reference sequence). V gave up 7 bases and J gave up 0 bases, with 16 bases separating them. The CDR3 spans 16 residues. The CDR3 DNA follows: TGTGCCAGTACCCCCTGGGGGGAAAGTAGCAATCAGCCCCAGCATTTT. It codes for CASTPWGESSNQPQHF.

The chain has TRBV10-3 and TRBJ1-1; D possibly corresponds to TRBD1 (6 bases). There are 16 residues in the CDR3. The V gene lost 2 bases and the J gene lost 1 base, with 14 bases spanning the gap. Germline V lookup: CDR1 ENHRY, CDR2 SYGVKD. The CDR3 sequence: CAISETLLDRNTEAFF. The CDR3 DNA reads as TGTGCCATCAGTGAGACTTTACTGGACAGGAACACTGAAGCTTTCTTT.

The sample holds a few counts of this clone. The chain couples TRBV29-1 to TRBJ1-5; D not resolved. Germline V gene sequence: CDR1 SQVTM, CDR2 ANQGSEA. V was trimmed by 5 bases and J by 4 bases, leaving 12 bases between them. This CDR3 has 13 amino acids. In DNA form, the CDR3 reads TGCAGCGTTACTTTCGGGGTGAATCAGCCCCAGCATTTT. Its translation: CSVTFGVNQPQHF.

The CDR3 DNA is TGCGCCAGCAGCCCGGGACAGATCACCGGGGAGCTGTTTTTT. As protein: CASSPGQITGELFF. This sequence joins TRBV5-1 and TRBJ2-2; TRBD1 agrees at 7 bases. The CDR3 totals 14 residues. The V segment lost 4 bases and the J segment 4 bases; nucleotides outside the gene matches: 4. Germline values: CDR1 SGHRS, CDR2 YFSETQ.

V is TRBV18 and J is TRBJ1-2, with 8 bases matching TRBD1. Germline V lookup: CDR1 KGHSH, CDR2 LQKENI. Germline trimming cut 0 bases from V and 3 bases from J; bases unmatched to any gene: 6. The CDR3 has 16 amino acids. CDR3 sequence (DNA): TGTGCCAGCTCACCACCTGCGACAGGGGATTACTATGGCTACACCTTC. Amino acids: CASSPPATGDYYGYTF.

This chain joins TRBV25-1 and TRBJ2-7; TRBD1 aligns across 8 bases. The CDR3 has 15 residues. Trimming at V came to 1 base and at J to 5 bases, leaving 7 bases not matched to a gene. From germline, CDR1 is MGHDK and CDR2 SYGVNS. Written as DNA, the CDR3 is TGTGCCAGCAGTGAATGGGTGACAGGGGATCACGAGCAGTACTTC. This translates into CASSEWVTGDHEQYF.

The chain combines TRBV3-1 (or the pseudogene TRBV3-2) with TRBJ2-7, with D possibly being TRBD2 (5 bases). This CDR3 comprises 15 residues. The V gene's germline CDR1 is LGHDT and CDR2 YNNKEL (reference sequence). Trimming removed 3 bases from V and 0 bases from J, with 12 bases in between. For the CDR3, the DNA is TGTGCCAGCAGCCAGGCGACTACCCTCTCCTACGAGCAGTACTTC. Protein product: CASSQATTLSYEQYF.

This clone has just one count. This chain links TRBV19 with TRBJ1-5; 7 bases match TRBD1. Germline V lookup: CDR1 LNHDA, CDR2 SQIVND (reference sequence). There are 18 residues in the CDR3. V trimming: 9 bases; J trimming: 0 bases; junction bases outside the gene matches: 17. The CDR3 loop reads CASTHRGQLINSNQPQHF. CDR3 DNA: TGTGCCAGCACCCACCGGGGACAGCTGATAAATAGCAATCAGCCCCAGCATTTT.

The CDR3 DNA is TGTGCCTGGAGTGTTCCATGCGCGAGGGGTGATGAACCTAGCGGTTCCTACAATGAGCAGTTCTTC. This sequence encodes CAWSVPCARGDEPSGSYNEQFF. The chain has TRBV30 and TRBJ2-1; TRBD2 matches 7 bases. CDR1 GTSNPN and CDR2 SVGIG come from the germline V gene (reference sequence). The ends lost 0 bases at V and 1 base at J; junction bases unmatched: 24. The length of the CDR3 is 22 residues.